This T cell receptor (beta chain) was obtained from a study of T cell changes during pregnancy in multiple sclerosis. Germline values: CDR1 SNHLY, CDR2 FYNNEI. The CDR3 totals 10 residues. Trimming stripped 2 bases from V and 10 bases from J, with 5 bases between. The data were produced by immunoSEQ multiplex PCR, yet TCRdb's version contains in-frame clones alone and is incomplete. The sample includes more than 50,000 clones, roughly 87% of them seen just once. This specimen was peripheral blood, taken in the first trimester of pregnancy. The source of this sequence is a female donor with multiple sclerosis, enrolled in a pregnancy study. The chain links TRBV2 to TRBJ1-1; D unclear. The CDR3 sequence is CASSELPAFF. The CDR3 DNA reads TGTGCCAGCAGTGAACTACCAGCTTTCTTT.